Below are 6 T cell receptor beta chains sequenced from a single sample in a study of PD-L1 blockade in urothelial cancer. Repertoires were generated with immunoSEQ multiplex PCR, while TCRdb's copy carries only in-frame clones and drops some. The sample consists of around 110,000 clones, approximately 90% of them appearing once. Described time point: peripheral blood 6 weeks after treatment start. Sequenced material: PBMCs, taken around atezolizumab (anti-PD-L1) treatment. These receptors came from a man between 60 and 75 years old with urothelial cancer.

The V gene is TRBV27, the J gene TRBJ2-7; 9 bases are a match to TRBD1. Unmatched junction bases numbered 4, after V lost 7 bases and J lost 6 bases. The CDR3 runs to 12 residues. The germline V gene encodes CDR1 MNHEY and CDR2 SMNVEV (reference sequence). CDR3 bases: TGTGCCAGCACATACAGGGGGCTCGAGCAGTACTTC. It yields the protein CASTYRGLEQYF.

The rearrangement uses TRBV14 and TRBJ2-1; 13 bases map to TRBD2. The CDR3 is made up of 15 amino acids. The V segment lost 4 bases and the J segment 7 bases; nucleotides outside the gene matches: 4. The germline V gene has CDR1 SGHDN and CDR2 FVKESK. The CDR3 sequence is CASSPTSGGSNEQFF. The CDR3 bases are TGTGCCAGCAGCCCGACTAGCGGGGGGTCAAATGAGCAGTTCTTC.

This chain links TRBV5-4 with TRBJ1-1, with a possible D match to TRBD1 (5 bases). Germline lookup yields CDR1 SGHNT and CDR2 YYREEE (reference sequence). With 1 base removed from V and 1 base from J, the gap between germline ends came to 5 bases. This CDR3 contains 13 residues. CDR3 bases: TGTGCCAGCAGCTTGACAGGGAACACTGAAGCTTTCTTT. It translates to CASSLTGNTEAFF.

The sample holds one count of this clone. The chain recombines TRBV27 with TRBJ2-1; 10 bases agree with TRBD2. This CDR3 region has 15 residues. V lost 3 bases and J lost 6; bases outside the gene matches: 5. In germline, CDR1 is MNHEY, CDR2 SMNVEV (reference sequence). CDR3 sequence reads: CASSFFASGSNEQFF. CDR3 sequence (DNA): TGTGCCAGCAGTTTTTTCGCTAGCGGGAGCAATGAGCAGTTCTTC.

V usage is TRBV7-6 and J usage is TRBJ2-5; TRBD1 matches at 10 bases. The CDR3 totals 16 residues. Germline CDR1 is SGHVS and CDR2 is FNYEAQ. V lost 5 bases to trimming and J lost 5 bases; unmatched junction nucleotides: 11. This CDR3 reads CASSPTTGTGVETQYF. CDR3 coding DNA: TGTGCCAGCAGCCCTACGACCGGGACAGGGGTGGAGACCCAGTACTTC.

The chain couples TRBV2 to TRBJ2-2; D gene ambiguous. This CDR3 is built from 12 residues. The ends were cut back, 6 bases at V and 4 bases at J, with 6 bases in the middle. Germline-derived CDR1 and CDR2 are SNHLY and FYNNEI. CDR3 bases: TGTGCCAGCAGCCCGGGCACCGGGGAGCTGTTTTTT. Residues: CASSPGTGELFF.